Each of the 7 T cell receptor beta chains below was sequenced from the same sample in a study of blood T cell repertoires in COVID-19. TCRdb's copy holds only in-frame clones and misses some; the assay was immunoSEQ multiplex PCR. The sample consists of roughly 180,000 clones, roughly three quarters of them appearing once. The sample consisted of peripheral blood. Receptor source: a man in his 60s with active or convalescent COVID-19.

The rearrangement uses TRBV6-2 or TRBV6-3 and TRBJ2-1, with D perhaps matching TRBD1 (6 bases). This CDR3 contains 12 residues. The V end was cut by 6 bases, the J end by 8 bases, with 11 bases between. The germline V gene encodes CDR1 MNHEY and CDR2 SVGEGT. Here the CDR3 reads CASSRPGDEQFF. CDR3 DNA: TGTGCCAGCAGCCGACCAGGGGATGAGCAGTTCTTC.

The gene calls are TRBV5-1 and TRBJ2-5; TRBD2 aligns across 9 bases. Per the germline V gene, CDR1 is SGHRS and CDR2 is YFSETQ. The CDR3 totals 15 residues. Trimming removed 0 bases from V and 1 base from J; junction bases left unmatched: 1. DNA for the CDR3: TGCGCCAGCAGCTTGGGACTAGCGGTCCAAGAGACCCAGTACTTC. Translating gives CASSLGLAVQETQYF.

The CDR3 region is CASSPDQGSYGYTF. As DNA, the CDR3 is TGTGCCAGCAGTCCAGATCAAGGGAGCTATGGCTACACCTTC. The chain carries TRBV28 and TRBJ1-2; no definite D call. The CDR3 is made up of 14 amino acids. Germline V CDR1 and CDR2: MDHEN, SYDVKM. The ends were cut back, 5 bases at V and 4 bases at J, with 14 bases in the middle.

A few counts support this clone. V gene TRBV7-5 combines with J gene TRBJ1-4; TRBD1 is taken as the D call from the table, unchecked against the DNA. TRBV7-5 is termed a pseudogene. The CDR3 totals 16 residues. CDR3 sequence: CATRAQERYKDEKLFF. The CDR3 nucleotides read TGTGCCACAAGAGCACAGGAAAGATATAAGGATGAAAAACTGTTTTTT.

Here the CDR3 reads CASSLSVESPLHF. DNA of the CDR3: TGTGCCAGCAGCTTATCGGTTGAATCACCCCTCCACTTT. The chain links TRBV7-8 to TRBJ1-6; no reliable D call. The germline gives CDR1 SGHVS, CDR2 FQNEAQ. This CDR3 region has 13 residues. The V end was cut by 2 bases, the J end by 10 bases, with 9 bases between.

The chain carries TRBV7-2 and TRBJ1-5; a weak D match, TRBD1 (5 bases). The V end lost 3 bases, the J end lost 3 bases, and 9 bases lay between the germline ends. This CDR3 region has 14 residues. The V gene's germline CDR1 is SGHTA and CDR2 FQGNSA. The CDR3 reads CASSFKGPNQPQHF. CDR3 nucleotides: TGTGCCAGCAGCTTTAAGGGGCCCAATCAGCCCCAGCATTTT.

This clone was seen a handful of times. The rearrangement uses TRBV19 and TRBJ1-4; 7 nucleotides match TRBD1. The CDR3 has 15 amino acids. Losses at the gene ends were 5 bases for V and 4 bases for J; bases not matched to a gene: 7. CDR1 and CDR2 from the germline V gene are LNHDA and SQIVND (reference sequence). In nucleotides, the CDR3 is TGTGCCAGTAGTCCTCGACAGGGTGGTAATGAAAAACTGTTTTTT. Residues: CASSPRQGGNEKLFF.